Included here is one T cell receptor (beta chain) sequence, with context. Its specificity is not known. The entry originates in a study of shared clonotypes between healthy human individuals. Study-wide results and caveats: Shared clonotypes: 4.5% to 6.5% naive CD4, around 3.5% naive CD8, about 2.5% memory CD4, around 0.4% memory CD8. Generally, naive subsets (rather than memory subsets) showed larger estimated richness.

The CDR3 has 15 amino acids. Trimming took 6 bases from V and 3 from J; bases not matched to a gene: 7. Germline CDR1 and CDR2: MDHEN and SYDVKM. The assay was immunoSEQ multiplex PCR, and TCRdb's table has in-frame clones only and misses some. The sample consists of more than 2,000,000 clones, 85% to 95% of them appearing once. The sequencing sample was made of naive CD4+ T cells from PBMCs. The subset was: CD45RA+ positively selected. The clonotype was recovered from a man between 18 and 29 years old in good health. Some clones in this sample may be carry-over from other donors' samples. The V call is TRBV28, the J call TRBJ2-7, with 11 bases lining up with TRBD2. The CDR3 sequence is CASSTRLAGSYEQYF. The CDR3 DNA is TGTGCCAGCAGCACGAGACTAGCGGGGAGCTACGAGCAGTACTTC.